This section outlines one T cell receptor beta chain sequence together with its context. Treatment of the sample: around 19 received Ad26.COV2.S at low or high dose, single or two shots; about 5 received placebo; per-sample allocation not given. After the first vaccine or placebo injection, samples were drawn on day 63. The table came from immunoSEQ multiplex PCR; TCRdb's copy has only in-frame clones and leaves some out. Here the sample spans 440,000 or so clones, roughly 91% being singletons. This specimen belongs to a study of Ad26.COV2.S vaccination and SARS-CoV-2 variants. The CDR3 sequence is 17 residues long. J was trimmed by 5 bases and V by 2 bases; bases with no gene match: 9. Germline V gives CDR1 MNHEY, CDR2 SVGEGT.

The chain joins TRBV6-2 or TRBV6-3 to TRBJ2-1; 10 nucleotides agree with TRBD2. This TCR was sampled from a person between 18 and 65 years old who received the Ad26.COV2.S COVID-19 vaccine or a placebo. Sample: peripheral blood, taken in a trial of Ad26.COV2.S vaccine versus placebo. CDR3: CASSYVLLAGENNEQFF. For the CDR3, the DNA is TGTGCCAGCAGTTACGTATTGCTAGCGGGAGAGAACAATGAGCAGTTCTTC.